These 20 T cell receptor beta chains were all obtained from the same sample, sequenced in a study of blood T cell repertoires in COVID-19. This table comes from immunoSEQ multiplex PCR, and its TCRdb copy is limited to in-frame clones, with some not included. The sample lists 30,000 to 40,000 clones, 80% to 90% occurring once. Sample: peripheral blood. These receptors all stem from a man between 60 and 75 years old with active COVID-19.

Judged by abundance, this clone is medium-sized. Relative to the germline gene, one junction end is altered; a read error may explain this. CDR3 loop: CASREGQGFSYEQYF. CDR3 sequence (DNA): TGTGCCAGCAGGGAAGGACAGGGGTTCTCCTACGAGCAGTACTTC. J is TRBJ2-7 and V is TRBV2, with 9 positions matching TRBD1. Germline CDR1 and CDR2: SNHLY and FYNNEI. The CDR3 consists of 15 residues.

The CDR3 nucleotides read TGTGCCAGCAGCCCGGGACAGGCAACCTGGGGCAATCAGCCCCAGCATTTT. Protein: CASSPGQATWGNQPQHF. This rearrangement joins TRBV7-6 to TRBJ1-5; 8 bases line up with TRBD1. CDR1 and CDR2 from the germline V gene are SGHVS and FNYEAQ. The CDR3 totals 17 residues. J lost 2 bases, V lost 5 bases, and 11 bases had no gene match.

The chain employs TRBV7-9 and TRBJ2-3, with 9 bases matching TRBD2. Germline lookup yields CDR1 SEHNR and CDR2 FQNEAQ (reference sequence). This CDR3 has 17 residues. Losses at the gene ends were 5 bases for V and 1 base for J; bases not matched to a gene: 10. CDR3 coding DNA: TGTGCCAGCAGCGCCGTCGGCGGGGGGGGACGCACAGATACGCAGTATTTT. Its translation is CASSAVGGGGRTDTQYF. Using reference TRBV7-9 and TRBJ2-3 for the parts outside the CDR3, the full variable domain is DTGVSQNPRHKITKRGQNVTFRCDPISEHNRLYWYRQTLGQGPEFLTYFQNEAQLEKSRLLSDRFSAERPKGSFSTLEIQRTEQGDSAMYLCASSAVGGGGRTDTQYFGPGTRLTVL.

This rearrangement joins TRBV5-4 to TRBJ2-5; 8 nucleotides line up with TRBD1. The CDR3 length is 15 residues. Germline values: CDR1 SGHNT, CDR2 YYREEE (reference sequence). With V trimmed by 4 bases and J by 0 bases, 5 bases remained unmatched. This chain's CDR3 is CASSRRQGYQETQYF. The CDR3 region has the DNA TGTGCCAGCAGCCGAAGACAGGGGTACCAAGAGACCCAGTACTTC.

The genes are TRBV6-4 and TRBJ2-5, with D possibly TRBD2 on 5 matching bases. This CDR3 has 15 residues. Germline CDR1 reads MRHNA; CDR2 reads SNTAGT. V lost 0 bases, J lost 5 bases, and 13 bases lay in between. CDR3 nucleotide sequence: TGTGCCAGCAGTGACTCTCATCGGGGTCGCGAGACCCAGTACTTC. It translates to CASSDSHRGRETQYF.

This chain connects TRBV9 to TRBJ2-2; 9 nucleotides line up with TRBD1. The CDR3 loop spans 15 amino acids. In germline, CDR1 is SGDLS, CDR2 YYNGEE. V lost 4 bases to trimming and J lost 5 bases; unmatched junction nucleotides: 6. The CDR3 reads CASSPLDRGTGELFF. In DNA, the CDR3 is TGTGCCAGCAGCCCCCTGGACAGGGGAACCGGGGAGCTGTTTTTT.

The J gene is TRBJ1-5, the V gene TRBV12-1; no DNA check was done on the table's D call, TRBD1. TRBV12-1 is marked as a pseudogene. CDR3 length: 15 residues. CDR3: CASSFASGPNQPQHF. The DNA for the CDR3 is TGTGCCAGCAGCTTTGCATCAGGGCCCAATCAGCCCCAGCATTTT.

This chain uses TRBV3-1 (or the pseudogene TRBV3-2) with TRBJ2-2; tentative D call: TRBD2 (5 bases). From germline, CDR1 is LGHDT and CDR2 YNNKEL (reference sequence). The length of the CDR3 is 17 residues. V lost 1 base and J 1 base, leaving 13 bases between the germline ends. The CDR3 here is CASSQGIGVGNTGELFF. The CDR3 region has the DNA TGTGCCAGCAGCCAAGGGATCGGGGTTGGGAACACCGGGGAGCTGTTTTTT.

CDR3 residues: CAWSLSLGRDTQYF. Here the CDR3 DNA reads TGTGCCTGGAGTCTGTCTCTGGGGAGGGATACGCAGTATTTT. V usage is TRBV30 and J usage is TRBJ2-3; possible D gene TRBD2, 6 bases. Germline V CDR1 and CDR2: GTSNPN, SVGIG (reference sequence). Trimming left V 2 bases short and J 6 bases short, with 15 bases between. This CDR3 is built from 14 residues. Full variable domain (outside the CDR3, taken from reference TRBV30 and TRBJ2-3): SQTIHQWPATLVQPVGSPLSLECTVEGTSNPNLYWYRQAAGRGLQLLFYSVGIGQISSEVPQNLSASRPQDRQFILSSKKLLLSDSGFYLCAWSLSLGRDTQYFGPGTRLTVL.

This chain connects TRBV12-3 or TRBV12-4 to TRBJ1-3; D ambiguous. Trimming took off 3 bases at V and 0 bases at J, with 3 bases between the two ends. This CDR3 is built from 13 residues. The CDR3 sequence: CASSFSSGNTIYF. CDR3 DNA sequence: TGTGCCAGCAGTTTCTCCTCTGGAAACACCATATATTTT.

In DNA, the CDR3 is TGTGCCAGCAGCACCAGACAGGGGGCTTGGGGCTACACCTTC. It specifies CASSTRQGAWGYTF. This chain links TRBV2 with TRBJ1-2, with 10 positions matching TRBD1. Germline CDR1 reads SNHLY; CDR2 reads FYNNEI. V lost 6 bases, J lost 8 bases, and 9 bases stayed unmatched. This CDR3 has 14 amino acids.

V gene TRBV5-1 combines with J gene TRBJ1-2; the match to TRBD1 covers 8 bases. The germline V gene has CDR1 SGHRS and CDR2 YFSETQ. The CDR3 sequence is 15 residues long. J gave up 7 bases and V 0 bases, and 8 bases lay outside the gene matches. Here the CDR3 reads CASSLADLRGPGYTF. The CDR3 DNA follows: TGCGCCAGCAGCTTGGCGGACCTCAGGGGGCCTGGCTACACCTTC.

This clone was observed a single time. This chain links TRBV7-9 with TRBJ1-2, with 9 bases identical to TRBD1. Germline CDR1 SEHNR, CDR2 FQNEAQ (reference sequence). After removal of 7 bases from V and 4 bases from J, the junction contained 4 bases not matched to a gene. The CDR3 sequence is 13 residues long. CDR3: CASIPDRGYGYTF. The CDR3 DNA is TGTGCCAGCATCCCGGACAGGGGCTATGGCTACACCTTC.

The rearrangement links TRBV3-1 (or the pseudogene TRBV3-2) to TRBJ2-1, with D perhaps TRBD2 (6 bases). The germline V and J ends were trimmed by 0 bases and 2 bases, with 8 bases remaining between them. CDR1 LGHDT and CDR2 YNNKEL come from the germline V gene (reference sequence). The CDR3 runs to 15 residues. The CDR3 loop is CASSQDSGPYNEQFF. For the CDR3, the DNA is TGTGCCAGCAGCCAAGATAGCGGCCCCTACAATGAGCAGTTCTTC.

The genes are TRBV5-1 and TRBJ2-1; possibly TRBD2 for D (6 bases). CDR1 and CDR2 (germline): SGHRS, YFSETQ. V was cut by 3 bases and J by 5 bases, with 15 bases left in between. There are 15 residues in the CDR3. CDR3 amino acids: CASSSRRVGDNEQFF. The CDR3, as DNA: TGCGCCAGCAGCTCGCGGAGGGTGGGGGACAATGAGCAGTTCTTC.

V usage is TRBV19 and J usage is TRBJ2-7; maybe TRBD2 (6 bases). Germline CDR1 is LNHDA and CDR2 is SQIVND (reference sequence). The CDR3 is 14 residues long. V lost 1 base and J 2 bases, leaving 9 bases between the germline ends. CDR3 DNA: TGTGCCAGTAGTATAGCGGAGGGTCCCTACGAGCAGTACTTC. Protein product: CASSIAEGPYEQYF.

In DNA, the CDR3 is TGTGCCAGCAGCCGGCGGGCCCAGAACACTGAAGCTTTCTTT. The encoded protein is CASSRRAQNTEAFF. The chain recombines TRBV3-1 (or the pseudogene TRBV3-2) with TRBJ1-1, with unresolved D. The CDR3 consists of 14 residues. The ends were cut back, 4 bases at V and 1 base at J, with 10 bases in the middle. CDR1 is LGHDT and CDR2 is YNNKEL in the germline V gene (reference sequence).

This clone occurred once. The J gene is TRBJ2-5, the V gene TRBV18; 11 positions match TRBD2. Germline-derived CDR1 and CDR2 are KGHSH and LQKENI. CDR3 length: 15 residues. After removal of 5 bases from V and 2 bases from J, the junction contained 4 bases not matched to a gene. The chain's CDR3 is CASSGTSGSQETQYF. In DNA, the CDR3 is TGTGCCAGCTCAGGGACTAGCGGCTCTCAAGAGACCCAGTACTTC.

V usage is TRBV19 and J usage is TRBJ2-3, with 11 bases matching TRBD1. There are 17 residues in the CDR3. In germline, CDR1 is LNHDA, CDR2 SQIVND (reference sequence). With V trimmed by 0 bases and J by 5 bases, 7 bases remained unmatched. The CDR3, as DNA: TGTGCCAGTAGTATAGATCATGGGACAGGGGGACAAGATACGCAGTATTTT. Amino acid sequence: CASSIDHGTGGQDTQYF.

The rearrangement joins TRBV11-3 to TRBJ2-2; 14 bases map to TRBD2. The V gene end was trimmed by 3 bases and the J gene end by 3 bases; junction bases not matched to a gene: 3. The CDR3 runs 17 residues. Looked up from germline, CDR1 is SGHNT and CDR2 is YENEEA. The CDR3 is CASSFGTSGSDTGELFF. The CDR3 region has the DNA TGTGCCAGCAGCTTCGGGACTAGCGGGAGTGACACCGGGGAGCTGTTTTTT.